These 30 T cell receptor beta chains were all obtained from the same sample, sequenced in a study of T cells in Graves' hyperthyroidism and ophthalmopathy. The CDR3 regions of TCR beta were amplified from RNA transcripts. The HTBI primer set was used in a first-round RT-PCR of the TCR CDR3. TCRdb processed the multiplex PCR reads anew with MiXCR; each CDR3 protein has one entry. Here the sample spans around 280,000 distinct CDR3 sequences, about an eighth being singletons. Sequenced: blood. Receptor source: a woman aged 35 to 49 with Graves' hyperthyroidism.

This clonotype was seen repeatedly, ten times or more. The CDR3, as DNA: TGTGCCACCAGTGAAAGGGCCCGGTTTGGCACCGGGGAGCTGTTTTTT. Amino acids: CATSERARFGTGELFF. V and J are TRBV24-1 and TRBJ2-2; D unclear. V was shortened by 4 bases and J by 4 bases, with 15 bases between the two germline ends. The CDR3 length is 16 residues. Germline CDR1 KGHDR, CDR2 SFDVKD.

This clonotype was seen only a few times. The chain recombines TRBV5-1 with TRBJ2-5; possibly TRBD2 for D (5 bases). Germline-derived CDR1 and CDR2 are SGHRS and YFSETQ. There are 13 residues in the CDR3. The germline V and J ends were trimmed by 4 bases and 3 bases, with 10 bases remaining between them. The CDR3: CASSLDWEETQYF. The DNA of the CDR3 is TGCGCCAGCAGCCTGGACTGGGAAGAGACCCAGTACTTC.

This clonotype was seen a few times. The chain is built from TRBV20-1 and TRBJ2-1, with TRBD2 matching over 11 bases. The CDR3 sequence is 16 residues long. V lost 3 bases to trimming and J lost 0 bases; unmatched junction nucleotides: 4. Germline V gene sequence: CDR1 DFQATT, CDR2 SNEGSKA (reference sequence). The CDR3 sequence: CSARVAGGPSYNEQFF. The CDR3 DNA reads as TGCAGTGCTAGGGTAGCGGGAGGGCCCTCCTACAATGAGCAGTTCTTC.

Concerning this clonotype: At one end the junction does not follow the germline gene, possibly because of a read error. The genes are TRBV18 and TRBJ2-5; the match to TRBD1 covers 8 bases. The CDR3 runs to 15 residues. CDR1 and CDR2 (germline): KGHSH, LQKENI. For the CDR3, the DNA is TGTGCCAGCTCACTCAGCGGACAGGGATTCGAGACCCGGTACTTC. It is translated as CASSLSGQGFETRYF.

A remark on this clonotype: A much larger clone differs from this one at a single base, so this may be a read error. The CDR3 loop reads CASSESGVEQYF. CDR3 bases: TGTGCCAGCAGTGAGTCGGGGGTCGAGCAGTACTTC. This chain joins TRBV28 and TRBJ2-7; maybe TRBD2 (6 bases). CDR1 is MDHEN, CDR2 SYDVKM, per germline. The CDR3 totals 12 residues. V lost 5 bases and J lost 6, with 11 bases in between. The entire variable domain, with the rest obtained from reference TRBV28 and TRBJ2-7, is as follows: DVKVTQSSRYLVKRTGEKVFLECVQDMDHENMFWYRQDPGLGLRLIYFSYDVKMKEKGDIPEGYSVSREKKERFSLILESASTNQTSMYLCASSESGVEQYFGPGTRLTVT.

This clonotype was picked up many times. At one end the junction does not follow the germline gene, possibly because of a read error. V gene TRBV29-1 combines with J gene TRBJ1-1; unclear D gene. The CDR3 totals 13 residues. The V gene's germline CDR1 is SQVTM and CDR2 ANQGSEA. The CDR3 region is CSVQEQMNTEAFF. CDR3 in DNA: TGCAGCGTTCAAGAACAGATGAACACTGAAGCTTTCTTT.

This clonotype was recorded many times. The chain has TRBV7-9 and TRBJ2-7; D may be TRBD2 (5 bases). The CDR3 runs to 12 residues. Germline V CDR1 and CDR2: SEHNR, FQNEAQ (reference sequence). Trimming stripped 8 bases from V and 6 bases from J, with 14 bases between. The CDR3 DNA is TGTGCCAGCGAAAGGGAGCGAGGCGAGCAGTACTTC. It translates to CASERERGEQYF.

This clonotype was counted many times. The genes are TRBV3-1 and TRBJ2-3; D tentatively reads TRBD1 or TRBD2 (5 bases each). The CDR3 is made up of 14 amino acids. The V and J ends lost 0 bases and 8 bases respectively, with 12 bases between them. From germline, CDR1 is LGHDT and CDR2 YNNKEL (reference sequence). CDR3 nucleotides: TGTGCCAGCAGCCAAGACGACTTGGGGGTTACGCAGTATTTT. Its protein is CASSQDDLGVTQYF.

In this sample, this clonotype turned up once. The V gene is TRBV4-1, the J gene TRBJ2-3, with TRBD2 matching 8 bases. V shed 10 bases, J shed 6 bases, and the junction held 12 bases outside the gene matches. The CDR3 extends over 14 amino acids. The germline V gene has CDR1 MGHRA and CDR2 YSYEKL. The CDR3 nucleotides are TGCGCCACCGCACGGGGGGGGGCTCTGGATACGCAGTATTTT. It codes for CATARGGALDTQYF.

This clonotype appeared many times. CDR3 in amino acids: CAISESGGSPLHF. The CDR3 DNA reads TGTGCCATCAGTGAGTCGGGGGGTTCACCCCTCCACTTT. V usage is TRBV10-3 and J usage is TRBJ1-6, with a weak D call TRBD1 (5 bases). Germline CDR1 ENHRY, CDR2 SYGVKD. The V end was cut by 0 bases, the J end by 9 bases, with 6 bases between. The CDR3 covers 13 residues.

This clonotype was counted at least ten times. The chain employs TRBV12-3 or TRBV12-4 and TRBJ2-5; D tentatively fits TRBD1 or TRBD2 (6 bases each). The CDR3 runs 14 residues. The V and J ends lost 1 base and 4 bases respectively, with 10 bases between them. CDR3 DNA: TGTGCCAGCAGTTTAGGGGGGGACATAGAGACCCAGTACTTC. Its translation is CASSLGGDIETQYF.

This clonotype has ten or more counts. V and J are TRBV6-2 or TRBV6-3 and TRBJ1-5, with no clear D. Trimming removed 0 bases from V and 2 bases from J, with 5 bases in between. The germline V gene encodes CDR1 MNHEY and CDR2 SVGEGT. The CDR3 totals 14 residues. CDR3 sequence: CASSYSWGNQPQHF. Here the CDR3 DNA reads TGTGCCAGCAGTTACTCTTGGGGCAATCAGCCCCAGCATTTT.

This clonotype was detected ten times or more. This chain uses TRBV20-1 with TRBJ1-2, with D unclear. Germline V gene sequence: CDR1 DFQATT, CDR2 SNEGSKA (reference sequence). V lost 3 bases and J 4 bases, leaving 9 bases between the germline ends. CDR3 size: 12 residues. CDR3 protein: CSASQTSYGYTF. The CDR3 bases are TGCAGTGCTAGTCAAACATCCTATGGCTACACCTTC.

The J gene is TRBJ1-5, the V gene TRBV5-1, with 7 bases matching TRBD1. Looked up from germline, CDR1 is SGHRS and CDR2 is YFSETQ. With 4 bases clipped from V and 7 bases from J, the junction kept 5 bases outside the gene matches. This CDR3 is built from 13 residues. In nucleotides, the CDR3 is TGCGCCAGCAGCCCTCAGGGGGGACAGCCCCAGCATTTT. Translating it yields CASSPQGGQPQHF.

In its sample, this clonotype was seen a few times. This chain uses TRBV3-1 with TRBJ1-4, with a tentative D call TRBD1 (5 bases). The CDR3 is made up of 14 amino acids. Germline CDR1 LGHDT, CDR2 YNNKEL (reference sequence). Trimming left V 4 bases short and J 7 bases short, with 13 bases between. CDR3 loop: CASSRPGTPEKLFF. Written as DNA, the CDR3 is TGTGCCAGCAGCCGGCCCGGGACTCCTGAAAAACTGTTTTTT.

Only a few counts were recorded for this clonotype. The V call is TRBV19, the J call TRBJ1-1; 8 bases align to TRBD1. V shed 10 bases, J shed 1 base, and the junction held 11 bases outside the gene matches. The length of the CDR3 is 15 residues. Germline CDR1 and CDR2: LNHDA and SQIVND (reference sequence). The CDR3 nucleotides read TGTGCCACGAGGCTACAGGGACAGGCGAACACTGAAGCTTTCTTT. It specifies CATRLQGQANTEAFF.

This clonotype has ten or more counts. In nucleotides, the CDR3 is TGTGCCAGCAGTTTAACGACAGGGGGAACTGAAGCTTTCTTT. It specifies CASSLTTGGTEAFF. The chain has TRBV27 and TRBJ1-1; 9 bases agree with TRBD1. Germline CDR1 is MNHEY and CDR2 is SMNVEV (reference sequence). J gave up 5 bases and V 2 bases, and 3 bases lay outside the gene matches. The CDR3 length is 14 residues.

This clonotype occurred a few times. The CDR3 reads CASNFKRELGELFF. The CDR3 DNA follows: TGTGCCAGCAACTTTAAGCGGGAGTTAGGGGAGCTGTTTTTT. V and J are TRBV7-4 and TRBJ2-2; TRBD2 matches 8 bases. The CDR3 contains 14 residues. Germline trimming cut 7 bases from V and 8 bases from J; bases unmatched to any gene: 9. Germline V gene lookup returns CDR1 SGHVT and CDR2 SQSDAQ.

The chain recombines TRBV6-5 with TRBJ2-1, with 14 bases fitting TRBD2. The V segment lost 4 bases and the J segment 8 bases; nucleotides outside the gene matches: 4. Germline CDR1 MNHEY, CDR2 SVGAGI. The CDR3 runs 15 residues. The CDR3 spells CASSSGTSGRDEQFF. DNA for the CDR3: TGTGCCAGCAGTTCCGGGACTAGCGGGAGAGATGAGCAGTTCTTC.

In its sample, this clonotype was seen many times. The J gene is TRBJ1-3, the V gene TRBV12-3 or TRBV12-4, with D unresolved. Deletions cut 6 bases from V and 0 bases from J, with 9 bases between. This CDR3 is 14 amino acids long. CDR3 residues: CASSQGLSGNTIYF. CDR3 nucleotide sequence: TGTGCCAGCAGCCAAGGCCTCTCTGGAAACACCATATATTTT.

The CDR3 here is CASRRTGTGFNYGYTF. The CDR3 DNA reads TGTGCCAGCAGACGTACCGGGACCGGATTTAACTATGGCTACACCTTC. J is TRBJ1-2 and V is TRBV13, with TRBD1 as a possible D gene (5 bases). Germline V gives CDR1 PRHDT, CDR2 FYEKMQ (reference sequence). Trimming shortened V by 6 bases and J by 1 base, and 18 bases separated the two germline ends. CDR3 length: 16 residues.

The chain has TRBV6-1 and TRBJ2-3, with D perhaps TRBD2 (5 bases). Germline values: CDR1 MNHNS, CDR2 SASEGT. V was trimmed by 7 bases and J by 6 bases, leaving 17 bases between them. This CDR3 has 14 residues. Here the CDR3 reads CASNMGRGRDTQYF. CDR3 sequence (DNA): TGTGCCAGCAACATGGGGAGAGGGCGGGATACGCAGTATTTT.

The table lists this clonotype with many counts. V is TRBV5-1 and J is TRBJ2-1; possibly TRBD2 for D (6 bases). This CDR3 spans 15 amino acids. V lost 4 bases and J lost 5, with 16 bases in between. CDR1 is SGHRS, CDR2 YFSETQ, per germline. CDR3 coding DNA: TGCGCCAGCAGCCCCTCCCCCCTAGCGAACAATGAGCAGTTCTTC. Amino acid sequence: CASSPSPLANNEQFF. Full variable domain (missing parts from reference TRBV5-1 and TRBJ2-1): KAGVTQTPRYLIKTRGQQVTLSCSPISGHRSVSWYQQTPGQGLQFLFEYFSETQRNKGNFPGRFSGRQFSNSRSEMNVSTLELGDSALYLCASSPSPLANNEQFFGPGTRLTVL.

This clonotype has a handful of counts. The chain employs TRBV19 and TRBJ1-2, with 7 nucleotides matching TRBD1. Trimming cost V 3 bases and J 3 bases; bases outside gene matches: 7. CDR1 LNHDA and CDR2 SQIVND come from the germline V gene (reference sequence). CDR3 length: 15 amino acids. For the CDR3, the DNA is TGTGCCAGTAGTATCACTCAGGGGGGGTACTATGGCTACACCTTC. Residues: CASSITQGGYYGYTF.

This clonotype was found a few times. This chain connects TRBV7-6 to TRBJ2-7; D may correspond to TRBD1 or TRBD2 (7 bases each). CDR1 is SGHVS and CDR2 is FNYEAQ in the germline V gene. The V end was cut by 5 bases, the J end by 0 bases, with 14 bases between. The CDR3 covers 15 residues. CDR3 in DNA: TGTGCCAGCAGCCCCCAGGGGGGGTCCTCCTACGAGCAGTACTTC. Residues: CASSPQGGSSYEQYF.

This clonotype came up a few times. The rearrangement links TRBV5-1 to TRBJ2-5; D is possibly TRBD1 (5 bases). There are 15 residues in the CDR3. Germline V gene sequence: CDR1 SGHRS, CDR2 YFSETQ. V was cut by 5 bases and J by 2 bases, with 16 bases left in between. CDR3 sequence reads: CASSWQGGKQETQYF. CDR3 coding DNA: TGCGCCAGCAGTTGGCAGGGTGGGAAACAAGAGACCCAGTACTTC.

Worth noting for this clonotype: This may arise from a read error, as a much more abundant clone is one base away. The chain is built from TRBV12-3 or TRBV12-4 and TRBJ2-1, with D perhaps TRBD2 (7 bases). This CDR3 spans 16 amino acids. Written as DNA, the CDR3 is TGTGCCGGCAGGCCCCGGACGGCGGGGGCCCACAATGAGCAGTTCTTC. This gives the protein CAGRPRTAGAHNEQFF.

This clonotype has more than one count but fewer than ten. Written as DNA, the CDR3 is TGTGCCAGCAGTGGACGGGGGAACAGCAATCAGCCCCAGCATTTT. Encoded protein: CASSGRGNSNQPQHF. The chain recombines TRBV12-3 or TRBV12-4 with TRBJ1-5; the D gene is possibly TRBD1 (5 bases). V lost 5 bases and J lost 1, with 12 bases in between. This CDR3 contains 15 residues.

The gene calls are TRBV20-1 and TRBJ2-7; the match to TRBD2 covers 14 bases. CDR1 and CDR2 from the germline V gene are DFQATT and SNEGSKA (reference sequence). CDR3 length: 14 amino acids. The junction had 6 bases not matched to a gene; V was cut back by 4 bases and J by 7 bases. The CDR3 sequence: CSAKGLAGEREQYF. In DNA, the CDR3 is TGCAGTGCTAAGGGACTAGCGGGAGAGCGAGAGCAGTACTTC.

In this sample, this clonotype turned up a few times. V is TRBV10-1 and J is TRBJ2-2; tentatively, D is TRBD1 (5 bases). The germline CDR1 and CDR2 sequences are WNHNN and SYGVQD (reference sequence). This CDR3 is built from 13 residues. V dropped 2 bases and J dropped 7 bases, with 8 bases sitting between them. The CDR3 loop reads CASSERGDGELFF. CDR3 sequence (DNA): TGCGCCAGCAGTGAGAGGGGTGACGGGGAGCTGTTTTTT.